This T cell receptor (beta chain) was identified during a study of OX40 agonist ivuxolimab in advanced cancers. Only in-frame clones appear in the TCRdb table, and some are missing; sequencing was by immunoSEQ multiplex PCR. The data contain more than 75,000 clones, more than 80% of them singletons. Losses at the gene ends were 4 bases for V and 1 base for J; bases not matched to a gene: 7. Germline V lookup: CDR1 MRHNA, CDR2 SNTAGT. The CDR3 runs to 16 residues. The source material was CD4+ or CD8+ T cells sorted from blood, sampled in a trial of the OX40 agonist ivuxolimab. This TCR was sampled from an adult with an advanced solid tumor such as melanoma, head and neck, liver or kidney cancer. The chain links TRBV6-4 to TRBJ2-3; 8 bases fit TRBD2. CDR3 region: CASSGLSGRGTDTQYF. CDR3 bases: TGTGCCAGCAGTGGACTAAGCGGGAGAGGCACAGATACGCAGTATTTT.